The rows below give T cell receptor beta chains drawn from one sample of a study of CD8 T cells in Susac syndrome. TCRdb called the immunoSEQ multiplex PCR reads again in MiXCR, with one record for every CDR3 protein. The sample includes 100,000 to 150,000 distinct CDR3 sequences, 80% to 95% of them seen just once. Sequencing was done on a sample of CD8+ T cells from PBMCs. Receptors were obtained from a human donor with multiple sclerosis. The CDR3 runs from the conserved cysteine through the conserved F or W. A D gene is named only where the DNA matches it firmly. Clone size is not always given. Where it is, it says once, few, many or a class for expanded clones.

J gene,D gene,clone size,V gene,CDR3 DNA,CDR3 protein
TRBJ1-1,TRBD1,-,TRBV10-2,TGCGCCAGCAGTGAAGGACAGGGGGCGTCTGAAGCTTTCTTT,CASSEGQGASEAFF
TRBJ1-5,-,-,TRBV27,TGTGCCAGCAGTTTATACCCAGGGCTCGGACAGCCCCAGCATTTT,CASSLYPGLGQPQHF
TRBJ2-3,TRBD2,-,TRBV4-1,TGCGCCAGCAGCCTCATGCGACTAGCGGGAAGATCCGATACGCAGTATTTT,CASSLMRLAGRSDTQYF
TRBJ1-1,-,-,TRBV29-1,TGCAGCGTTGACCCCCCATCGGGCACTGAAGCTTTCTTT,CSVDPPSGTEAFF
TRBJ2-5,TRBD1,-,TRBV7-9,TGTGCCAGCAGCACAAATCAGGGGGCCTACAAAGAGACCCAGTACTTC,CASSTNQGAYKETQYF
TRBJ2-2,-,-,TRBV7-8,TGTGCCAGCAGTCACCCTCGGTACACCGGGGAGCTGTTTTTT,CASSHPRYTGELFF
TRBJ1-1,-,-,TRBV29-1,TGCAGCGTTGGGGGGGGAGAGCCGGGTGACACTGAAGCTTTCTTT,CSVGGGEPGDTEAFF
TRBJ2-3,-,-,TRBV4-2,TGTGCCAGCAGCCAAGATCCTGGCGGTGAGCGGCTCGGGGATACGCAGTATTTT,CASSQDPGGERLGDTQYF
TRBJ2-2,-,-,TRBV20-1,TGCAGTGCTACGAGGGCGGTTGGCACCGGGGAGCTGTTTTTT,CSATRAVGTGELFF
TRBJ2-3,TRBD2,-,TRBV7-9,TGTGCCAGCAGCTTACCCGAGTTAGCGGGGAGCACAGATACGCAGTATTTT,CASSLPELAGSTDTQYF
TRBJ2-6,-,-,TRBV11-2,TGTGCCAGCAGCTTAGATCTGCACCGTGGGAGTCCTCCTGGGGCCAACGTCCTGACTTTC,CASSLDLHRGSPPGANVLTF
TRBJ2-1,TRBD1,-,TRBV27,TGTGCCAGCAGCCCGACAGGGGACAATGAGCAGTTCTTC,CASSPTGDNEQFF
TRBJ1-1,-,-,TRBV13,TGTGCCAGCAGCACTCCGGCGGGGTCTGAAGCTTTCTTT,CASSTPAGSEAFF
TRBJ2-1,-,-,TRBV27,TGTGCCAGCAGTTTCCTCCAGGCGGGCGATGAGCGTTTCTTC,CASSFLQAGDERFF
TRBJ2-3,TRBD1,-,TRBV14,TGTGCCAGCAGCTATATATACGGGACAGGGTACCCAGATACGCAGTATTTT,CASSYIYGTGYPDTQYF
TRBJ1-1,-,-,TRBV4-1,TGCGCCAGCAGCCAAGATCCGGGAAGTTCGACTGAAGCTTTCTTT,CASSQDPGSSTEAFF
TRBJ2-2,-,once,TRBV12-3/TRBV12-4,TGTGCCAGCAGTTTTGTGTACACCGGGGAGCTGTTTTTT,CASSFVYTGELFF
TRBJ2-1,TRBD2,-,TRBV6-5,TGTGCCAGCAGTTACTCGAGGCGGGGGGGATACAATGAGCAGTTCTTC,CASSYSRRGGYNEQFF
TRBJ2-7,-,-,TRBV20-1,TGCAGTGCTAAAAACACCCGGGACTTGAGAGCCTACGAGCAGTACTTC,CSAKNTRDLRAYEQYF
TRBJ2-7,TRBD2,few,TRBV5-6,TGTGCCAGCAGCTTGGGACTAGCGGGGGGGTACGAGCAGTACTTC,CASSLGLAGGYEQYF
TRBJ2-7,-,-,TRBV4-1,TGCGCCAGCAGCCAAGAGGCACAGGACGAGCAGTACTTC,CASSQEAQDEQYF
TRBJ2-7,-,-,TRBV20-1,TGCAGTGCCACCCGAGGCGAGGGTTCAAATATCTACGAGCAGTACTTC,CSATRGEGSNIYEQYF
TRBJ2-1,TRBD2,-,TRBV15,TGTGCCACCAGCATCATTAGCGGGGGCGATGAGCAGTTCTTC,CATSIISGGDEQFF
TRBJ1-4,TRBD1,-,TRBV13,TGTGCCAGCAGCTTCAGACAGGGTGGTGAAAAACTGTTTTTT,CASSFRQGGEKLFF
TRBJ1-3,-,-,TRBV11-2,TGTGCCAGCAGCTTCAAATCATTGCTAAACACCATATATTTT,CASSFKSLLNTIYF
TRBJ2-1,-,-,TRBV30,TGTGCCTTGACCCGGACGGATTCCTACAATGAGCAGTTCTTC,CALTRTDSYNEQFF
TRBJ2-1,-,-,TRBV9,TGTGCCAGCAGCACACCCCGGTCCCGGGCCGGGAATGAGCAGTTCTTC,CASSTPRSRAGNEQFF
TRBJ2-1,-,-,TRBV4-2,TGTGCCAGCAGCCAAGATGGAGGGGGACCCTACAATGAGCAGTTCTTC,CASSQDGGGPYNEQFF
TRBJ1-2,-,-,TRBV27,TGTGCCAGCAGTTTTTCACTAAACTATGGCTACACCTTC,CASSFSLNYGYTF
TRBJ2-3,TRBD1,-,TRBV5-1,TGCGCCAGCAGCTTGGTAGGGGGCCGGGCCTCAGGCACAGATACGCAGTATTTT,CASSLVGGRASGTDTQYF
TRBJ2-1,TRBD2,-,TRBV29-1,TGCAGCGTGGGGGCGGGAGGTGAGCAGTTCTTC,CSVGAGGEQFF
TRBJ2-3,TRBD1,-,TRBV19,TGTGCCAGTCGCATCCGGGACAGAAGCACAGATACGCAGTATTTT,CASRIRDRSTDTQYF
TRBJ1-4,TRBD1,-,TRBV5-4,TGTGCCAGCAGCTCAGGGGGAAAACTGTTTTTT,CASSSGGKLFF
TRBJ2-2,TRBD2,-,TRBV5-1,TGCGCCAGCAGCTTGGGGCTAGCGGGACACACCGGGGAGCTGTTTTTT,CASSLGLAGHTGELFF
TRBJ2-5,TRBD2,-,TRBV30,TGTGCCTGGAGTGTACCCAGCGGGAGTAGTAATTGGGAGACCCAGTACTTC,CAWSVPSGSSNWETQYF
TRBJ2-1,-,-,TRBV5-1,TGCGCCAGCAGCCCGGACGGGGAGCAGTTCTTC,CASSPDGEQFF
TRBJ1-5,TRBD1,-,TRBV16,TGTGCCAGCAGCCAATCCGGGACAGGGGGCAATCAGCCCCAGCATTTT,CASSQSGTGGNQPQHF
TRBJ2-7,TRBD1,-,TRBV23-1,TGCGCCAGCAGTCAAGGACAGGGCTTTTACGAGCAGTACTTC,CASSQGQGFYEQYF